A selection of T cell receptor beta chains follows, all from one sample in a study of glioma-infiltrating T cells. TCRdb recomputed calls from the multiplex PCR reads with MiXCR, one row per CDR3 protein. The sample contains approximately 88,000 distinct CDR3 sequences, under 30% of which appear only once. Sequencing was performed on glioma tissue, nonneoplastic brain tissue, or PBMCs (not recorded which). The receptor source for this set is a human donor with low-grade glioma or glioblastoma, undergoing nonglioma brain surgery, or in good health (not recorded which). CDR3s include the opening cysteine and the closing phenylalanine or tryptophan. The order of the fields is clone size, V gene, D gene, J gene, CDR3 DNA, CDR3 protein. The D gene is left open where the match is weak. Some rows mark clone size as missing; the rest say once, few, many or name a class of expanded clone.

>.|TRBV29-1|TRBD1|TRBJ1-1
TGCAGCGTTAGAAGGGGGCGCGGCACTGAAGCTTTCTTT
CSVRRGRGTEAFF
>many|TRBV20-1|.|TRBJ2-2
TGCAGTGCTAGAGGGTTAGGGGCCGGATTCACCGGGGAGCTGTTTTTT
CSARGLGAGFTGELFF
>many|TRBV20-1|.|TRBJ1-2
TGCAGTGCTAGAGAGCAGCCTGGCATCCTATATGGCTACACCTTC
CSAREQPGILYGYTF
>few|TRBV19|.|TRBJ2-7
TGTGCCAGTTCCCCGGGACGGACTTTCTACGAGCAGTACTTC
CASSPGRTFYEQYF
>.|TRBV14|.|TRBJ2-5
TGTGCCAGCAGGCAAGTGGACAGAGCTCAAGAGACCCAGTACTTC
CASRQVDRAQETQYF
>.|TRBV12-3/TRBV12-4|TRBD2|TRBJ2-3
TGTGCCAGCAGCCCTCTAGCGGGACGTCAGACAGATACGCAGTATTTT
CASSPLAGRQTDTQYF
>few|TRBV5-1|.|TRBJ1-1
TGCGCCAGCAGCTTGGAGCCGGCAAACACTGAAGCTTTCTTT
CASSLEPANTEAFF
>.|TRBV27|TRBD2|TRBJ2-4
TGTGCCAGCAGCCACAGGACTAGCGGGACACTCAATGAGCAGTACTTC
CASSHRTSGTLNEQYF
>many|TRBV20-1|.|TRBJ1-1
TGCAGTGCTAGAAATGTCGGCCTGAACACTGAAGCTTTCTTT
CSARNVGLNTEAFF
>.|TRBV29-1|.|TRBJ2-1
TGCAGCGTTTCCCAGGGGCCGCTCTATGAGCAGTTCTTC
CSVSQGPLYEQFF
>many|TRBV27|.|TRBJ2-7
TGTGCCAGCAGCCTCGTAGGGGAAGGAGACGAGCAGTACTTC
CASSLVGEGDEQYF
>many|TRBV6-2/TRBV6-3|TRBD2|TRBJ2-1
TGTGCCAGCAGCTCCACTATAGCGGGGACCTACAATGAGCAGTTCTTC
CASSSTIAGTYNEQFF
>many|TRBV29-1|TRBD1|TRBJ2-5
TGCAGCGTCCCTAAGACAGGGGGCCAAAGGGAGACCCAGTACTTC
CSVPKTGGQRETQYF
>few|TRBV29-1|.|TRBJ2-7
TGCAGCGTTGAAGGCCCAGGTAGCTCCTACGAGCAGTACTTC
CSVEGPGSSYEQYF
>.|TRBV7-7|TRBD1|TRBJ2-5
TGTGCCAGCAGCTCCCAGAGGACAGGGGAAGAGACCCAGTACTTC
CASSSQRTGEETQYF
>.|TRBV29-1|TRBD1|TRBJ1-1
TGCAGCGTTAAGGACAGGGGAATTGGCACTGAAGCTTTCTTT
CSVKDRGIGTEAFF
>many|TRBV5-4|.|TRBJ1-3
TGTGCCATCCAAATACAGGGTTCCCGAAACACCATATATTTT
CAIQIQGSRNTIYF
>many|TRBV12-3/TRBV12-4|.|TRBJ2-5
TGTGCCAGCAGTCAACGGGGGAGACAAGAGACCCAGTACTTC
CASSQRGRQETQYF
>few|TRBV12-3/TRBV12-4|.|TRBJ1-2
TGTGCCAGCAGTCCGGCGGCTAGGAACTATGGCTACACCTTC
CASSPAARNYGYTF
>many|TRBV4-2|.|TRBJ2-3
TGTGCCAGCAGCCACACAGGGAAGAGCACAGATACGCAGTATTTT
CASSHTGKSTDTQYF
>.|TRBV2|TRBD2|TRBJ2-4
TGTGCCAGCCGACCCTGGGGCGGGAGCTGGAACATTCAGTACTTC
CASRPWGGSWNIQYF
>.|TRBV25-1|TRBD1|TRBJ1-2
TGTGCCAGCAGTGATGGTGACAGGGGAGGGAGCTATGGCTACACCTTC
CASSDGDRGGSYGYTF
>few|TRBV5-1|.|TRBJ1-6
TGCGCCAGCAGCTCAGAATCCCAGACCCTCCACTTT
CASSSESQTLHF
>many|TRBV6-1|.|TRBJ1-2
TGTGCCAGCAGTTTAACAGGATCTAACTATGGCTACACCTTC
CASSLTGSNYGYTF
>.|TRBV29-1|.|TRBJ1-1
TGCAGCGTTGTGGGGGTCCCACAAGGGGGGGAAGCTTTCTTT
CSVVGVPQGGEAFF
>many|TRBV6-2/TRBV6-3|TRBD2|TRBJ2-3
TGTGCCATCAGGTCCGGGACTAGAGCCATTCATGGAGATACGCAGTATTTT
CAIRSGTRAIHGDTQYF
>few|TRBV11-2|TRBD2|TRBJ2-3
TGTGCCAGCAGCGTACTAGCGGATACGCAGTATTTT
CASSVLADTQYF
>many|TRBV27|.|TRBJ2-1
TGTGCCAGCAGTATCGGAAGCTACAATGAGCAGTTCTTC
CASSIGSYNEQFF
>many|TRBV27|TRBD2|TRBJ2-5
TGTGCCAGCAGTCGACTAGCGGACCAAGAGACCCAGTACTTC
CASSRLADQETQYF
>.|TRBV5-1|TRBD1|TRBJ1-1
TGCGCCAGCAGCTCACAGGGGGTAGCTTTCTTT
CASSSQGVAFF
>many|TRBV6-2/TRBV6-3|.|TRBJ1-2
TGTGCCAGCAGGGCACAGTACTATGGCTACACCTTC
CASRAQYYGYTF
>many|TRBV6-6|.|TRBJ2-7
TGTGCCAGCAGTTACTCTCAGGGGACCTACGAGCAGTACTTC
CASSYSQGTYEQYF